This is a list of T cell receptor beta chains from one sample in a study of blood T cells in healthy people across ages. A single record per CDR3 protein comes from TCRdb applying MiXCR to the 5' RACE reads. Found here are around 800,000 distinct CDR3 sequences, around a quarter of them singletons; the top ten hold around 2.9%. These records were also assigned to another study, of T cells of mothers and their children.

Sequencing was performed on blood. These receptors originate from a boy younger than 18 in good health. CDR3s include the opening cysteine and the closing phenylalanine or tryptophan. A D gene is named only where the DNA matches it firmly. Only some rows state a clone size, as once, few, many or a class for expanded clones.

CDR3 length | J gene | clone size | V gene | D gene | CDR3 protein | CDR3 DNA
15 | TRBJ2-1 | few | TRBV3-1 | - | CASSHGLISYNEQFF | TGTGCCAGCAGCCACGGACTAATCTCCTACAATGAGCAGTTCTTC
14 | TRBJ2-7 | - | TRBV11-1 | - | CASSLSPGNGEQYF | TGTGCCAGCAGCTTATCACCGGGGAACGGGGAGCAGTACTTC
15 | TRBJ2-3 | - | TRBV27 | TRBD2 | CASSSSGLATDTQYF | TGTGCCAGCAGTTCCTCAGGACTAGCAACAGATACGCAGTATTTT
14 | TRBJ2-5 | - | TRBV3-1 | TRBD1 | CASSRWDSQETQYF | TGTGCCAGCAGCCGATGGGACAGCCAAGAGACCCAGTACTTC
13 | TRBJ2-1 | - | TRBV12-3/TRBV12-4 | TRBD1 | CASSGTGDNEQFF | TGTGCCAGCAGCGGGACAGGGGACAATGAGCAGTTCTTC
15 | TRBJ1-4 | - | TRBV7-8 | - | CASSHRNRANEKLFF | TGTGCCAGCAGCCACCGAAACAGAGCTAATGAAAAACTGTTTTTT
10 | TRBJ1-2 | - | TRBV7-9 | - | CASSLARGTF | TGTGCCAGCAGCTTAGCCCGCGGCACCTTC
18 | TRBJ1-4 | - | TRBV12-5 | TRBD1 | CASCLVLYQTGTDEKLFF | TGTGCTAGTTGTTTGGTATTATACCAGACAGGGACAGATGAAAAACTGTTTTTT
16 | TRBJ1-4 | few | TRBV6-1 | TRBD1 | CASSEGNRGRNEKLFF | TGTGCCAGCAGTGAAGGAAACAGGGGAAGAAATGAAAAACTGTTTTTT
15 | TRBJ2-7 | once | TRBV20-1 | - | CSARSSDGLFHEQYF | TGCAGTGCTAGAAGCTCGGACGGATTATTCCACGAGCAGTACTTC
13 | TRBJ1-5 | few | TRBV2 | - | CASSGRRNQPQHF | TGTGCCAGCAGTGGGAGGAGAAATCAGCCCCAGCATTTT
19 | TRBJ2-7 | - | TRBV19 | TRBD1 | CASSLHVSSGQGYSYEQYF | TGTGCCAGTAGTCTCCACGTTTCGTCCGGACAGGGGTATTCCTACGAGCAGTACTTC
19 | TRBJ1-2 | few | TRBV28 | - | CASSFWTPSVLGVNYGYTF | TGTGCCAGCAGTTTTTGGACCCCCTCGGTACTCGGCGTTAACTATGGCTACACCTTC
15 | TRBJ1-2 | - | TRBV4-1 | - | CASSPWTDSNYGYTF | TGCGCCAGCAGCCCTTGGACAGATTCTAACTATGGCTACACCTTC
13 | TRBJ2-1 | - | TRBV6-5 | - | CASKIGGRHEQFF | TGTGCCAGCAAAATTGGCGGGCGCCATGAGCAGTTCTTC
15 | TRBJ1-2 | - | TRBV3-1 | - | CASSQGGLPELGYTF | TGTGCCAGCAGCCAAGGTGGACTTCCGGAGCTAGGCTACACCTTC
13 | TRBJ1-5 | - | TRBV6-5 | - | CASSYSSGQPQHF | TGTGCCAGCAGTTATAGTTCGGGTCAGCCCCAGCATTTT
14 | TRBJ1-2 | - | TRBV7-9 | - | CASSLARTDYGYTF | TGTGCCAGCAGCTTAGCCCGGACAGACTATGGCTACACCTTC
14 | TRBJ2-3 | - | TRBV5-1 | - | CASSSTGYTDTQYF | TGCGCCAGCAGCTCAACAGGTTACACAGATACGCAGTATTTT
14 | TRBJ2-5 | - | TRBV10-3 | - | CAISDSLAEETQYF | TGTGCCATCAGTGATAGCTTAGCAGAAGAGACCCAGTACTTC
13 | TRBJ2-5 | few | TRBV20-1 | TRBD2 | CSGSGDPQETQYF | TGCAGCGGAAGCGGGGACCCCCAAGAGACCCAGTACTTC
14 | TRBJ1-4 | - | TRBV2 | - | CASSEQGFSEKLFF | TGTGCCAGCAGTGAACAGGGGTTCTCGGAAAAACTGTTTTTT
13 | TRBJ1-1 | - | TRBV5-5 | - | CASSWLGGTEAFF | TGTGCCAGCAGCTGGCTCGGGGGCACTGAAGCTTTCTTT
14 | TRBJ2-5 | few | TRBV28 | TRBD2 | CASSSAGGLETQYF | TGTGCCAGCAGTTCAGCGGGGGGGCTGGAGACCCAGTACTTC
14 | TRBJ1-2 | - | TRBV27 | TRBD1 | CASSFVGGESGYTF | TGTGCCAGCAGTTTTGTAGGGGGCGAGAGTGGCTACACCTTC
11 | TRBJ2-1 | - | TRBV19 | - | CASSHGDEQFF | TGTGCCAGTTCGCATGGGGATGAGCAGTTCTTC
13 | TRBJ2-5 | - | TRBV29-1 | - | CSVESAGRETQYF | TGCAGCGTTGAATCGGCAGGGCGGGAGACCCAGTACTTC
14 | TRBJ2-4 | - | TRBV5-1 | - | CASSLGISENIQYF | TGCGCCAGCAGCTTGGGGATTTCAGAAAACATTCAGTACTTC
14 | TRBJ2-7 | many | TRBV12-3/TRBV12-4 | - | CASSGTTGSYEQYF | TGTGCCAGCAGTGGGACCACTGGCTCCTACGAGCAGTACTTC
17 | TRBJ1-4 | - | TRBV4-1 | TRBD1 | CASSQGRGQSTNEKLFF | TGCGCCAGCAGCCAGGGCCGGGGACAGTCAACTAATGAAAAACTGTTTTTT
17 | TRBJ2-6 | - | TRBV14 | TRBD1 | CASSPRTGGKGANVLTF | TGTGCCAGCAGCCCCCGGACAGGTGGGAAGGGGGCCAACGTCCTGACTTTC
15 | TRBJ2-5 | few | TRBV7-6 | TRBD1 | CASSFRQGAWETQYF | TGTGCCAGCAGCTTTCGACAGGGGGCTTGGGAGACCCAGTACTTC
16 | TRBJ1-4 | - | TRBV5-1 | TRBD1 | CASSPIPGQINEKLFF | TGCGCCAGCAGCCCGATACCGGGACAGATTAATGAAAAACTGTTTTTT
13 | TRBJ2-7 | - | TRBV24-1 | - | CATSGTPIYEQYF | TGTGCCACCAGTGGGACACCTATCTACGAGCAGTACTTC
15 | TRBJ2-7 | few | TRBV11-2 | - | CASSLDWGGSMEQYF | TGTGCCAGCAGCTTAGATTGGGGCGGTAGCATGGAGCAGTACTTC
14 | TRBJ1-4 | - | TRBV20-1 | - | CSASLDDPREKLFF | TGCAGTGCCTCATTAGATGACCCCCGGGAAAAACTGTTTTTT
14 | TRBJ1-2 | - | TRBV5-1 | TRBD1 | CASSVGGQGDGYTF | TGCGCCAGCAGCGTTGGGGGACAGGGAGATGGCTACACCTTC
15 | TRBJ2-1 | - | TRBV15 | TRBD1 | CATSRERGPHNEQFF | TGTGCCACCAGCAGAGAGAGGGGGCCCCACAATGAGCAGTTCTTC
15 | TRBJ2-7 | - | TRBV7-6 | TRBD2 | CASSLGASGYYEQYF | TGTGCCAGCAGCTTAGGGGCTAGCGGATACTACGAGCAGTACTTC
15 | TRBJ2-7 | - | TRBV6-5 | - | CASSYSAGPSHEQYF | TGTGCCAGCAGTTACTCCGCAGGGCCCTCCCACGAGCAGTACTTC
15 | TRBJ2-3 | - | TRBV6-5 | TRBD1 | CASSYPGTDTDTQYF | TGTGCCAGCAGTTACCCCGGGACAGACACAGATACGCAGTATTTT
18 | TRBJ1-1 | - | TRBV12-3/TRBV12-4 | TRBD1 | CASSPIRRLGQGRTEAFF | TGTGCCAGCAGCCCCATCCGGAGACTAGGACAGGGGAGAACTGAAGCTTTCTTT
15 | TRBJ2-7 | - | TRBV28 | - | CASSFPGANGNEQYF | TGTGCCAGCAGTTTCCCAGGCGCCAACGGGAACGAGCAGTACTTC
17 | TRBJ2-1 | - | TRBV15 | - | CATSRDLVSGSHNEQFF | TGTGCCACCAGCAGAGATCTTGTCAGCGGATCCCACAATGAGCAGTTCTTC
13 | TRBJ1-5 | - | TRBV5-5 | - | CASSFAVGQPQHF | TGTGCCAGCAGCTTTGCAGTTGGTCAGCCCCAGCATTTT
8 | TRBJ1-2 | few | TRBV29-1 | - | CSVPPGFF | TGCAGCGTTCCTCCCGGGTTTTTC
14 | TRBJ2-7 | - | TRBV5-5 | TRBD1 | CASRRQGGTYEQYF | TGTGCCAGCAGAAGACAGGGGGGAACCTACGAGCAGTACTTC
15 | TRBJ1-4 | - | TRBV28 | TRBD1 | CASRHTGGANEKLFF | TGTGCCAGCAGACATACAGGGGGGGCTAATGAAAAACTGTTTTTT
14 | TRBJ2-1 | - | TRBV12-3/TRBV12-4 | TRBD2 | CASSPEILAAEQFF | TGTGCCAGCAGTCCTGAAATACTAGCGGCTGAGCAGTTCTTC
20 | TRBJ1-1 | few | TRBV12-3/TRBV12-4 | - | CASSLKRGGPHRARSTEAFF | TGTGCCAGCAGTTTAAAGAGGGGGGGCCCGCACAGGGCGAGAAGCACTGAAGCTTTCTTT